One sample yielded the 28 T cell receptor beta chains listed below, sequenced in a study of T cells expressing NK-cell markers. TCRdb reanalyzed the 5' RACE reads and collapses them to one entry per CDR3 protein, without DNA. The sample holds 500,000 or so distinct CDR3 sequences. Sequenced material: blood T cells: a sorted CD56 or NKG2C T cell subset, CD4+ or CD8+ T cells, or bulk PBMC T cells (not recorded which). The receptors originated from a man between 18 and 29 years old in good health.

The CDR3 is CASSFVTTSGNTIYF. This sequence joins TRBV28 and TRBJ1-3. The CDR3 extends over 15 amino acids. CDR1 and CDR2 from the germline V gene are MDHEN and SYDVKM. The full variable domain, its missing parts supplied by reference TRBV28 and TRBJ1-3, is DVKVTQSSRYLVKRTGEKVFLECVQDMDHENMFWYRQDPGLGLRLIYFSYDVKMKEKGDIPEGYSVSREKKERFSLILESASTNQTSMYLCASSFVTTSGNTIYFGEGSWLTVV.

The chain employs TRBV6-4 and TRBJ2-5; TCRdb's D gene call, TRBD2, goes unchecked for lack of DNA. Germline V gives CDR1 MRHNA, CDR2 SNTAGT. The CDR3 loop spans 15 amino acids. The CDR3 is CASSVVGGLQETQYF.

The chain couples TRBV5-1 to TRBJ2-1; the D call from TCRdb, TRBD2, cannot be confirmed without DNA. The V gene's germline CDR1 is SGHRS and CDR2 YFSETQ. The CDR3 length is 16 residues. The CDR3 protein is CASSSGAGSSYNEQFF.

This chain joins TRBV27 and TRBJ2-3; the D call of TRBD2 rests on TCRdb alone, since no DNA is present to check it. Germline V gives CDR1 MNHEY, CDR2 SMNVEV (reference sequence). The CDR3 extends over 16 amino acids. The CDR3: CASSPSFGPSTDTQYF.

The gene calls are TRBV6-2 or TRBV6-3 and TRBJ2-7; with no DNA, the TCRdb D assignment of TRBD2 cannot be verified. Germline CDR1 is MNHEY and CDR2 is SVGEGT. This CDR3 is 15 amino acids long. The CDR3 reads CASSLERASSYEQYF.

The CDR3 sequence: CASSPTGPGQGNQPQHF. This rearrangement joins TRBV18 to TRBJ1-5; TCRdb's assignment of TRBD1 cannot be checked, as there is no DNA. This CDR3 region has 17 residues. Germline CDR1 reads KGHSH; CDR2 reads LQKENI.

The J gene is TRBJ2-1, the V gene TRBV2; TCRdb proposes TRBD2, but this gene call is untestable without DNA. This CDR3 contains 18 residues. Per germline, CDR1 SNHLY and CDR2 FYNNEI. CDR3 protein: CASSEYREAGVRPNEQFF.

V and J are TRBV20-1 and TRBJ2-1. Per germline, CDR1 DFQATT and CDR2 SNEGSKA (reference sequence). There are 15 residues in the CDR3. CDR3 residues: CSASSWKSSYNEQFF.

V gene TRBV27 combines with J gene TRBJ2-3; TCRdb names TRBD2, which stays unverified in the absence of DNA. The germline V gene encodes CDR1 MNHEY and CDR2 SMNVEV (reference sequence). This CDR3 contains 16 residues. The CDR3: CASHNPSGSGTDTQYF.

V usage is TRBV24-1 and J usage is TRBJ2-5; TCRdb's D call, TRBD2, is unchecked because there is no DNA. Looked up from germline, CDR1 is KGHDR and CDR2 is SFDVKD. This CDR3 spans 17 amino acids. The CDR3 is CATSDPKTSQGEETQYF.

This chain links TRBV5-1 with TRBJ2-2; the D gene TCRdb calls, TRBD1, cannot be checked with no DNA. Germline loops: CDR1 SGHRS, CDR2 YFSETQ. The CDR3 has 17 amino acids. The CDR3 is CASFAIRDSGNTGELFF.

The chain links TRBV20-1 to TRBJ2-1; TCRdb calls TRBD2, which cannot be checked without DNA. The CDR3 is made up of 14 amino acids. Germline V gives CDR1 DFQATT, CDR2 SNEGSKA (reference sequence). The CDR3 region is CSAESGNWYNEQFF.

This rearrangement joins TRBV9 to TRBJ2-3; the TCRdb call, TRBD2, lacks DNA for checking. There are 13 residues in the CDR3. Per the germline V gene, CDR1 is SGDLS and CDR2 is YYNGEE. CDR3 loop: CASSVGGLYTQYF.

The rearrangement links TRBV12-3 or TRBV12-4 to TRBJ2-1; TCRdb's D call of TRBD1 is untestable without DNA. The CDR3 consists of 16 residues. The CDR3 is CASSFGVQGAGNEQFF.

The rearrangement joins TRBV29-1 to TRBJ2-1; TCRdb indicates TRBD2, and absent DNA this call remains unverified. CDR3 length: 14 amino acids. The germline V gene encodes CDR1 SQVTM and CDR2 ANQGSEA. This chain's CDR3 is CSVESGRGRFEQFF.

The chain has TRBV6-1 and TRBJ1-1; TCRdb names TRBD1, which stays unverified in the absence of DNA. Germline CDR1 MNHNS, CDR2 SASEGT. The CDR3 has 12 amino acids. CDR3 residues: CASSVGDTEAFF.

The CDR3 reads CASSLDTSGPRNEQFF. This chain joins TRBV7-8 and TRBJ2-1; TCRdb proposes TRBD2, but this gene call is untestable without DNA. In germline, CDR1 is SGHVS, CDR2 FQNEAQ. CDR3 length: 16 residues.

CDR3 residues: CASSPSGSNEQFF. V and J are TRBV5-5 and TRBJ2-1; the D gene TCRdb calls, TRBD2, cannot be checked with no DNA. CDR1 is SGHKS, CDR2 YYEKEE, per germline (reference sequence). The CDR3 is 13 amino acids.

The chain has TRBV3-1 and TRBJ2-5; TCRdb reports TRBD2, a call that lacks DNA to check it against. In germline, CDR1 is LGHDT, CDR2 YNNKEL (reference sequence). This CDR3 contains 13 residues. The chain's CDR3 is CASRVLAEETQYF.

This chain uses TRBV10-3 with TRBJ2-3. In germline, CDR1 is ENHRY, CDR2 SYGVKD. The CDR3 runs to 15 residues. Here the CDR3 reads CAISDRDPIRDTQYF.

This chain uses TRBV7-2 with TRBJ2-1; with no DNA, the TCRdb D assignment of TRBD1 cannot be verified. Looked up from germline, CDR1 is SGHTA and CDR2 is FQGNSA. This CDR3 is built from 15 residues. The CDR3 reads CASSLVADSGIEQFF.

The rearrangement links TRBV20-1 to TRBJ2-4; TCRdb outputs TRBD2, but without DNA this stays unchecked. The CDR3 totals 13 residues. Per the germline V gene, CDR1 is DFQATT and CDR2 is SNEGSKA (reference sequence). CDR3 sequence: CSARDKTRNIQYF.

The chain links TRBV20-1 to TRBJ2-1; TCRdb's D call of TRBD1 is untestable without DNA. Germline V CDR1 and CDR2: DFQATT, SNEGSKA (reference sequence). The CDR3 spans 13 residues. CDR3 loop: CSALTGDWNEQFF.

The chain has TRBV5-5 and TRBJ2-7; TCRdb reports TRBD2, a call that lacks DNA to check it against. The CDR3 spans 15 residues. Germline V CDR1 and CDR2: SGHKS, YYEKEE (reference sequence). The CDR3 region is CASSLEVAGGYEQYF.

The CDR3 loop reads CASSAPSGRAQNTGELFF. This chain connects TRBV4-1 to TRBJ2-2; with no DNA, the TCRdb D assignment of TRBD2 cannot be verified. The CDR3 loop spans 18 amino acids. In germline, CDR1 is MGHRA, CDR2 YSYEKL.

The chain links TRBV14 to TRBJ2-5; TCRdb's assignment of TRBD2 cannot be checked, as there is no DNA. This CDR3 contains 13 residues. From germline, CDR1 is SGHDN and CDR2 FVKESK. This chain's CDR3 is CASSQRPSRTQYF.

The V and J genes are TRBV4-2 and TRBJ2-2; absent DNA, TCRdb's TRBD1 call cannot be checked. The CDR3 is 16 amino acids. In germline, CDR1 is LGHNA, CDR2 YNFKEQ. CDR3 protein: CASSQVRDRGTGELFF.

The chain has TRBV20-1 and TRBJ2-3; TCRdb's D gene call, TRBD2, goes unchecked for lack of DNA. Germline values: CDR1 DFQATT, CDR2 SNEGSKA (reference sequence). The CDR3 consists of 15 residues. The CDR3 region is CSAWTNQRRTDTQYF.